This T cell receptor (beta chain) was observed in a study of blood T cell repertoires in COVID-19. Study as a whole: The samples span acute and convalescent COVID-19 from the United States, Italy and Spain. PBMCs, B-cell-depleted T cells, or T cells provided the cDNA or gDNA that made up the material.

The data were produced by immunoSEQ multiplex PCR, yet TCRdb's version contains in-frame clones alone and is incomplete. This table holds 150,000 or so clones, roughly 77% found once. Patients of the Seattle cohort, enrolled during active infection, were followed longitudinally. There are 15 residues in the CDR3. CDR1 is LGHDT and CDR2 is YNNKEL in the germline V gene (reference sequence). Trimming shortened V by 3 bases and J by 8 bases, and 16 bases separated the two germline ends. This sequence was found in a woman in her 70s with COVID-19, enrolled during active disease. What was sequenced was peripheral blood. The V gene is TRBV3-1 (or the pseudogene TRBV3-2), the J gene TRBJ1-4; TRBD1 might be the D (5 bases). The CDR3 sequence is CASSHRTPRYEKLFF. DNA of the CDR3: TGTGCCAGCAGCCACCGGACACCGCGGTACGAAAAACTGTTTTTT.